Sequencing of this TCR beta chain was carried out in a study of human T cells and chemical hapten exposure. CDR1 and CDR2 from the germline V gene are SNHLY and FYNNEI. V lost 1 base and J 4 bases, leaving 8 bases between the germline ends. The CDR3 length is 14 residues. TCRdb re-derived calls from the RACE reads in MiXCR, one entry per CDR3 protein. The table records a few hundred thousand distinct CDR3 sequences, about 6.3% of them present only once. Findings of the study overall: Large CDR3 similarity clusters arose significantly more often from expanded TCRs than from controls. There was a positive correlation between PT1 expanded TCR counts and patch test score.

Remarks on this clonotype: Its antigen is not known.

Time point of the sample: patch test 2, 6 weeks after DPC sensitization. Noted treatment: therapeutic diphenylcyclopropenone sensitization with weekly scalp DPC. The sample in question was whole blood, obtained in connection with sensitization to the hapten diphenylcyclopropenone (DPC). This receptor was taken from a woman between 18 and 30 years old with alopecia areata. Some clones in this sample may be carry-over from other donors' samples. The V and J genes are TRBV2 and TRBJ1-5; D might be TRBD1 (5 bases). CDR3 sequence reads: CASSEVAGNQPQHF. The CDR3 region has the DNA TGTGCCAGCAGTGAAGTGGCAGGGAATCAGCCCCAGCATTTT.